Shown below are 20 T cell receptor beta chains from a single sample sequenced in a study of blood T cell repertoires in COVID-19. Data came from immunoSEQ multiplex PCR; TCRdb stores just in-frame clones and leaves some out. Among 200,000 to 250,000 clones listed, roughly 89% were seen once. The sample comprised peripheral blood. These receptors came from a man in his fifties or sixties who had recovered from COVID-19.

This clone was counted a few times. The chain couples TRBV7-9 to TRBJ1-2, with 9 nucleotides matching TRBD1. Germline values: CDR1 SEHNR, CDR2 FQNEAQ (reference sequence). V trimming: 5 bases; J trimming: 7 bases; junction bases outside the gene matches: 5. This CDR3 contains 13 residues. The CDR3 protein is CASSRDREGGYTF. CDR3 coding DNA: TGTGCCAGCAGCCGGGACAGGGAGGGTGGCTACACCTTC.

The chain joins TRBV19 to TRBJ2-7; 9 bases match TRBD1. The ends lost 8 bases at V and 2 bases at J; junction bases unmatched: 13. Per germline, CDR1 LNHDA and CDR2 SQIVND (reference sequence). The length of the CDR3 is 16 residues. The CDR3 protein is CASRKEAGTGTYEQYF. In DNA, the CDR3 is TGTGCCAGTCGAAAGGAGGCCGGGACAGGGACCTACGAGCAGTACTTC.

This rearrangement joins TRBV7-2 to TRBJ2-7; 8 positions agree with TRBD1. After removal of 6 bases from V and 2 bases from J, the junction contained 6 bases not matched to a gene. CDR3 length: 14 amino acids. Germline V gives CDR1 SGHTA, CDR2 FQGNSA. CDR3 in amino acids: CASSKSRGPYEQYF. Here the CDR3 DNA reads TGTGCCAGCAGTAAAAGCAGGGGGCCCTACGAGCAGTACTTC.

This clone was recorded once. The genes are TRBV3-1 (or the pseudogene TRBV3-2) and TRBJ1-1, with D possibly being TRBD1 (5 bases). Germline V gene lookup returns CDR1 LGHDT and CDR2 YNNKEL (reference sequence). There are 14 residues in the CDR3. V was trimmed by 5 bases and J by 1 base, leaving 11 bases between them. The CDR3 here is CASSARQRNTEAFF. The CDR3 DNA sequence: TGTGCCAGCAGCGCCCGACAGAGGAACACTGAAGCTTTCTTT.

The chain has TRBV24-1 and TRBJ2-5; 11 nucleotides match TRBD1. Trimming removed 10 bases from V and 4 bases from J; junction bases left unmatched: 1. Germline CDR1 is KGHDR and CDR2 is SFDVKD. This CDR3 is built from 12 residues. CDR3 bases: TGTGCCACAGGGACAGGGGGAGAGACCCAGTACTTC. As protein: CATGTGGETQYF.

This clone was observed a single time. The gene calls are TRBV27 and TRBJ2-3, with 13 positions matching TRBD2. V was pared by 5 bases and J by 3 bases, with 23 bases of the junction left unmatched. The CDR3 has 22 residues. Germline V gene data show CDR1 as MNHEY and CDR2 as SMNVEV (reference sequence). In DNA form, the CDR3 reads TGTGCCAGCAGTCCAACGACCCGTACTAGCGGGGGGGCGTTCGAGGGGACAGATACGCAGTATTTT. Residues: CASSPTTRTSGGAFEGTDTQYF.

This clone was detected a few times. The chain carries TRBV30 and TRBJ2-3, with D maybe TRBD2 (7 bases). Trimming took off 0 bases at V and 1 base at J, with 17 bases between the two ends. The CDR3 extends over 17 amino acids. CDR1 and CDR2 from the germline V gene are GTSNPN and SVGIG (reference sequence). In DNA, the CDR3 is TGTGCCTGGAGTGTAAAAGTTGGGGGGGGCGGCACAGATACGCAGTATTTT. Its translation is CAWSVKVGGGGTDTQYF.

The V call is TRBV7-8, the J call TRBJ2-5; TRBD1 matches 8 bases. Germline V gene lookup returns CDR1 SGHVS and CDR2 FQNEAQ. Trimming cost V 5 bases and J 5 bases; bases outside gene matches: 7. The CDR3 spans 14 residues. CDR3 in DNA: TGTGCCAGCAGCCTGGACAGGGCTTGGGAGACCCAGTACTTC. This codes for CASSLDRAWETQYF.

This chain uses TRBV7-9 with TRBJ2-1; 10 bases map to TRBD2. Trimming took 6 bases from V and 10 from J; bases not matched to a gene: 9. The CDR3 sequence is 14 residues long. CDR1 is SEHNR and CDR2 is FQNEAQ in the germline V gene (reference sequence). The CDR3: CASSSSSGGPEQFF. The CDR3 DNA sequence: TGTGCCAGCAGTTCCTCTAGCGGGGGCCCCGAGCAGTTCTTC.

The chain is built from TRBV6-6 and TRBJ2-7; no clear D. The CDR3 totals 15 residues. Germline V lookup: CDR1 MNHNY, CDR2 SVGAGI (reference sequence). Trimming stripped 0 bases from V and 0 bases from J, with 9 bases between. CDR3 sequence reads: CASSYSVGPSYEQYF. The CDR3 DNA follows: TGTGCCAGCAGTTACTCGGTTGGGCCCTCCTACGAGCAGTACTTC.

The chain couples TRBV5-1 to TRBJ2-3; TRBD1 matches at 7 bases. The CDR3 is made up of 14 amino acids. Germline loops: CDR1 SGHRS, CDR2 YFSETQ. The trim removed 4 bases at V and 2 bases at J, leaving 4 bases unmatched. CDR3 in DNA: TGCGCCAGCAGCCCCGGGACAGCCACAGATACGCAGTATTTT. This translates into CASSPGTATDTQYF.

A single count supports this clone. The V and J genes are TRBV12-3 or TRBV12-4 and TRBJ1-1; tentative D call: TRBD1 (5 bases). The CDR3 runs 12 residues. V was cut by 6 bases and J by 4 bases, with 9 bases left in between. Here the CDR3 reads CASRSGGTEAFF. In DNA, the CDR3 is TGTGCCAGCAGGTCGGGGGGCACTGAAGCTTTCTTT.

V usage is TRBV7-6 and J usage is TRBJ2-5; tentative D call: TRBD2 (5 bases). This CDR3 is built from 15 residues. CDR1 and CDR2 (germline): SGHVS, FNYEAQ. With 1 base removed from V and 5 bases from J, the gap between germline ends came to 14 bases. CDR3 in DNA: TGTGCCAGCAGCTTAGGGTTAGGCGGGTGGGAGACCCAGTACTTC. As protein: CASSLGLGGWETQYF. Drawing the rest from reference TRBV7-6 and TRBJ2-5, the complete variable domain is GAGVSQSPRYKVTKRGQDVALRCDPISGHVSLYWYRQALGQGPEFLTYFNYEAQQDKSGLPNDRFSAERPEGSISTLTIQRTEQRDSAMYRCASSLGLGGWETQYFGPGTRLLVL.

This clone has more than one count but fewer than ten. This chain connects TRBV6-5 to TRBJ1-6, with 8 nucleotides matching TRBD1. With 0 bases clipped from V and 6 bases from J, the junction kept 4 bases outside the gene matches. Germline CDR1 and CDR2: MNHEY and SVGAGI. The CDR3 is made up of 16 amino acids. The CDR3 loop is CASSYSPGGFNSPLHF. The CDR3 DNA reads as TGTGCCAGCAGTTACTCGCCAGGGGGCTTTAATTCACCCCTCCACTTT.

In its sample, this clone was seen once. CDR3 nucleotide sequence: TGTGCCACCAGTGATCCAGGGGAAGCCCAGCATTTT. Protein: CATSDPGEAQHF. The rearrangement links TRBV24-1 to TRBJ1-5, with D tentatively TRBD1 (6 bases). CDR3 length: 12 amino acids. V lost 3 bases and J 11 bases, leaving 10 bases between the germline ends. Per the germline V gene, CDR1 is KGHDR and CDR2 is SFDVKD.

The V call is TRBV5-8, the J call TRBJ1-5, with 7 bases fitting TRBD1. Germline V gene sequence: CDR1 SGHTS, CDR2 YDEGEE. Losses at the gene ends were 3 bases for V and 4 bases for J; bases not matched to a gene: 7. The CDR3 runs to 15 residues. The CDR3 spells CASSYRDRLNQPQHF. The DNA for the CDR3 is TGTGCCAGCAGCTACAGGGACAGACTGAATCAGCCCCAGCATTTT.

This clone was observed a few times. The rearrangement links TRBV4-3 to TRBJ2-7; 10 nucleotides line up with TRBD1. Germline assignment: CDR1 LGHNA and CDR2 YSLEER. The CDR3 runs 16 residues. Trimming cost V 0 bases and J 1 base; bases outside gene matches: 3. The CDR3 DNA follows: TGCGCCAGCAGCCAAGAGTTGGGACAGGGGTCCTACGAGCAGTACTTC. Translating gives CASSQELGQGSYEQYF.

This chain's CDR3 is CASSSKGQVNTGELFF. In DNA, the CDR3 is TGTGCCAGCAGCTCTAAGGGACAGGTGAACACCGGGGAGCTGTTTTTT. The J gene is TRBJ2-2, the V gene TRBV6-6; 8 positions agree with TRBD1. With V trimmed by 6 bases and J by 1 base, 7 bases remained unmatched. Germline V lookup: CDR1 MNHNY, CDR2 SVGAGI (reference sequence). This CDR3 region has 16 residues.

V gene TRBV12-3 or TRBV12-4 combines with J gene TRBJ2-1; the match to TRBD2 covers 9 bases. This CDR3 contains 13 residues. J gave up 9 bases and V 5 bases, and 5 bases lay outside the gene matches. The CDR3 loop reads CASSPGLAGEQFF. The CDR3, as DNA: TGTGCCAGCAGTCCGGGACTAGCAGGTGAGCAGTTCTTC.

This rearrangement joins TRBV9 to TRBJ2-3; 7 bases align to TRBD2. CDR3 length: 14 residues. CDR1 is SGDLS, CDR2 YYNGEE, per germline. Trimming cost V 3 bases and J 2 bases; bases outside gene matches: 3. DNA of the CDR3: TGTGCCAGCAGCGACGGGGGGTACACAGATACGCAGTATTTT. This sequence encodes CASSDGGYTDTQYF.